In this sample, the clone carrying this T cell receptor (beta chain) turned up a few times. Its matching antigen is unknown. Libraries were prepared by immunoSEQ multiplex PCR; TCRdb keeps only in-frame clonotypes and omits some of them. This sample has about 91,000 clones, with 70% to 90% found just once. These data are taken from a study of T cell responses to AZD1222 COVID-19 vaccine. Study-wide findings and caveats: Reportedly, close to half of spike-specific TCRs are directed against unmutated variant regions. Repertoire samples came only from after the peak T cell response. Among the donors, most were white British and more were female, and clonal diversity was possibly underestimated. When two AZD1222 doses had been given, Spike-specific TCR breadth and depth rose.

Trimming shortened V by 5 bases and J by 12 bases, and 15 bases separated the two germline ends. CDR1 is LGHDT, CDR2 YNNKEL, per germline (reference sequence). The length of the CDR3 is 12 residues. This sequence joins TRBV3-1 (or the pseudogene TRBV3-2) and TRBJ2-3; D gene ambiguous. This TCR came from an adult in good health. The source material was peripheral blood, sampled on day 0 of AZD1222 vaccination. Here the CDR3 DNA reads TGTGCCAGCAGCGACCGGGTAGCCGCCCAGTATTTT. Encoded protein: CASSDRVAAQYF.